The rows below give T cell receptor beta chains drawn from one sample of a study of T cells of healthy individuals. TCRdb itself ran the 5' RACE reads through MiXCR, one entry per CDR3 protein. The repertoire holds about 100,000 distinct CDR3 sequences, 17% seen once, with around 6.4% in the top ten. The receptors stem from a human donor in good health. Both conserved end residues are trimmed from each CDR3. The order of the fields is J gene, clone size, V gene, CDR3 protein. Clone size is shown for a subset of rows, as once, few, many or a class of expanded clone.

>TRBJ2-3|.|TRBV11-2
ASSPPEGTDTQY
>TRBJ2-1|.|TRBV28
ASSSPMAGGYDEQF
>TRBJ2-7|few|TRBV18
ASSPQGTYEQY
>TRBJ1-5|many|TRBV5-1
ASSLEGQSNQPQH
>TRBJ2-1|few|TRBV7-3
ASSLRGANEQF
>TRBJ1-5|few|TRBV6-2/TRBV6-3
ASVRQGSDQPQH
>TRBJ2-7|.|TRBV5-1
ASSLGAQTGRTYEQY
>TRBJ1-2|.|TRBV7-9
ASSWWTGSNGYT
>TRBJ2-5|many|TRBV28
ASSFVDQETQY
>TRBJ2-7|few|TRBV20-1
SARVRDRGWREQY
>TRBJ2-3|.|TRBV20-1
SAADAELTDTQY
>TRBJ2-7|few|TRBV4-1
ASSQAHPTGHEQY
>TRBJ1-1|few|TRBV25-1
ASSERGLIEAF
>TRBJ1-5|.|TRBV10-3
AISDQTPNQPQH
>TRBJ1-4|.|TRBV29-1
SVGDRGNEKLF
>TRBJ2-1|few|TRBV5-6
ASSTGLAGGQDEQF
>TRBJ2-1|few|TRBV29-1
SARTGRGEVPREQF
>TRBJ1-5|.|TRBV20-1
SARSGGEQPQH
>TRBJ2-5|few|TRBV20-1
SPLPTEETQY
>TRBJ2-7|.|TRBV3-1
ASSFLTVSYEQY
>TRBJ1-1|many|TRBV5-1
ASRQGWGFDTEAF
>TRBJ1-5|many|TRBV12-3/TRBV12-4
ASNQGGGEGNQPQH
>TRBJ2-1|.|TRBV20-1
SATQRLAGGTQF
>TRBJ2-2|many|TRBV23-1
ASSPTGESNTGELF